This is a list of T cell receptor beta chains from one sample in a study of cytomegalovirus exposure and HLA in healthy donors. Assay used: immunoSEQ multiplex PCR; TCRdb lists only in-frame clones, some missing. The sample lists over 70,000 clones, about four fifths occurring once. Sequenced: PBMCs. The receptor source for this set is a man aged 45-65 years in good health and CMV-seropositive. Each CDR3 is given with its conserved first and last residue. The D gene is left open where the match is weak. Some rows have no size entry. The others give once, few or many, or a class for an expanded clone.

-	-	TRBJ1-4	TRBV4-1	CASSQFQQGRGEKLFF	TGCGCCAGCAGCCAGTTTCAACAGGGAAGAGGGGAAAAACTGTTTTTT
-	-	TRBJ2-7	TRBV6-6	CASGYRVGPSYEQYF	TGTGCCAGTGGATACAGGGTAGGCCCATCCTACGAGCAGTACTTC
few	TRBD1	TRBJ2-5	TRBV15	CATSRDRGLGTQYF	TGTGCCACCAGCCGGGACAGGGGGTTGGGGACCCAGTACTTC
-	-	TRBJ2-1	TRBV18	CASSPGQGSYNEQFF	TGTGCCAGCTCACCGGGGCAGGGCTCCTACAATGAGCAGTTCTTC
-	-	TRBJ2-1	TRBV6-1	CASSESYYEQFF	TGTGCCAGCAGTGAAAGCTACTATGAGCAGTTCTTC
-	TRBD1	TRBJ1-2	TRBV5-5	CASSLDRGYGYTF	TGTGCCAGCAGCTTGGACAGGGGCTATGGCTACACCTTC
-	TRBD2	TRBJ2-7	TRBV19	CASSISSSGRLYEQYF	TGTGCCAGTAGTATATCTAGTAGCGGGAGGCTCTACGAGCAGTACTTC
-	-	TRBJ2-7	TRBV18	CASSLARPYEQYF	TGTGCCAGCTCTTTAGCGAGGCCCTACGAGCAGTACTTC
-	TRBD1	TRBJ1-5	TRBV27	CASRTTGTVRNQPQHF	TGTGCCAGCAGGACGACCGGGACAGTAAGAAATCAGCCCCAGCATTTT
few	-	TRBJ1-4	TRBV15	CATSRDRVSHEKLFF	TGTGCCACCAGCAGAGACAGGGTGTCTCATGAAAAACTGTTTTTT
-	-	TRBJ2-1	TRBV6-1	CASTEYNEQFF	TGTGCCAGCACCGAGTACAATGAGCAGTTCTTC
few	-	TRBJ1-6	TRBV30	CAWNIAGFSPLHF	TGTGCCTGGAACATAGCAGGGTTCTCACCCCTCCACTTT
-	-	TRBJ1-2	TRBV2	CASSEGGNNGYGYTF	TGTGCCAGCAGTGAAGGCGGCAACAATGGCTATGGCTACACCTTC
-	-	TRBJ1-3	TRBV29-1	CSVYSGNTIYF	TGCAGCGTTTACTCTGGAAACACCATATATTTT
-	TRBD2	TRBJ2-1	TRBV19	CASSFSSGMSSYNEQFF	TGTGCCAGTAGTTTTTCTAGCGGGATGAGCTCCTACAATGAGCAGTTCTTC
-	TRBD2	TRBJ2-1	TRBV7-9	CASSPALGRELIEQFF	TGTGCCAGCAGCCCGGCGCTTGGGCGGGAGTTAATTGAGCAGTTCTTC
few	TRBD1	TRBJ2-4	TRBV16	CASSQSGDRGYIQYF	TGTGCCAGCAGCCAATCGGGGGACAGGGGGTACATTCAGTACTTC
-	-	TRBJ1-1	TRBV19	CASTLGQRLSGEAFF	TGTGCCAGTACCCTAGGACAGCGCCTAAGCGGTGAAGCTTTCTTT
-	-	TRBJ1-1	TRBV18	CASSPTGNTEAFF	TGTGCCAGCTCACCGACAGGGAACACTGAAGCTTTCTTT
-	-	TRBJ1-1	TRBV6-5	CASITGTEAFF	TGTGCCAGCATTACAGGCACTGAAGCTTTCTTT
-	TRBD2	TRBJ2-4	TRBV11-2	CATTGREGAKNIQYF	TGTGCCACCACGGGGAGGGAGGGGGCCAAAAACATTCAGTACTTC
-	-	TRBJ1-5	TRBV6-1	CASRDTGLGNQPQHF	TGTGCCAGCAGAGATACAGGGTTGGGTAATCAGCCCCAGCATTTT
-	-	TRBJ2-1	TRBV5-1	CASSFVRGTYNEQFF	TGCGCCAGCAGCTTCGTTAGGGGAACCTACAATGAGCAGTTCTTC
once	-	TRBJ2-6	TRBV30	CAWNSGANGLTF	TGTGCCTGGAATTCTGGGGCCAACGGCCTGACTTTC
once	TRBD1	TRBJ1-2	TRBV6-5	CATSPDRDYGYTF	TGTGCCACCAGCCCCGACAGGGACTATGGCTACACCTTC
once	-	TRBJ2-7	TRBV30	CAWSRTGTGEQYF	TGTGCCTGGAGCCGAACAGGGACCGGCGAGCAGTACTTC
-	-	TRBJ1-2	TRBV18	CASSPPSGREGYTF	TGTGCCAGCTCACCACCCTCGGGTAGGGAGGGCTACACCTTC
-	-	TRBJ2-3	TRBV19	CASRALSTDTQYF	TGTGCCAGTAGGGCTTTAAGCACAGATACGCAGTATTTT
-	TRBD2	TRBJ2-5	TRBV7-9	CSSSFLASGEQETQYF	TGTTCCAGCAGCTTCCTTGCTAGCGGGGAGCAAGAGACCCAGTACTTC
few	-	TRBJ2-5	TRBV7-6	CASSPWAGETQYF	TGTGCCAGCAGCCCTTGGGCGGGGGAGACCCAGTACTTC
-	-	TRBJ2-1	TRBV7-9	CSSSLLSPGQQFF	TGTTCCAGCAGCTTGTTATCCCCAGGGCAGCAGTTCTTC
-	-	TRBJ1-3	TRBV21-1	CASSLGRGSGNTIYF	TGTGCCAGCTCACTCGGTCGGGGGTCTGGAAACACCATATATTTT
-	-	TRBJ2-7	TRBV7-9	CASSTGAGEQYF	TGTGCCAGCAGCACCGGAGCCGGCGAGCAGTACTTC
-	-	TRBJ1-2	TRBV7-2	CASSNRGNNYGYTF	TGTGCCAGCAGCAACCGGGGAAATAACTATGGCTACACCTTC
-	TRBD1	TRBJ2-7	TRBV6-1	CASSEIGTGSYEQYF	TGTGCCAGCAGTGAAATTGGGACAGGGTCCTACGAGCAGTACTTC
-	-	TRBJ1-3	TRBV30	CAWSRGPRRAGNTIYF	TGTGCCTGGAGTAGGGGCCCTCGGAGGGCTGGAAACACCATATATTTT
-	TRBD2	TRBJ2-2	TRBV29-1	CSGSGRANTGELFF	TGCAGCGGTAGCGGGAGGGCGAACACCGGGGAGCTGTTTTTT
-	TRBD1	TRBJ2-7	TRBV6-5	CASSSDRGSLEQYF	TGTGCCAGCAGTTCGGACAGGGGAAGTTTGGAGCAGTACTTC
-	TRBD1	TRBJ1-1	TRBV7-9	CASSPLRAGGEGTEAFF	TGTGCCAGCAGCCCATTAAGGGCAGGGGGCGAGGGCACTGAAGCTTTCTTT
-	TRBD1	TRBJ1-5	TRBV2	CASSPDRGNQPQHF	TGCGCCAGCAGCCCCGACAGGGGCAATCAGCCCCAGCATTTT